These 8 T cell receptor beta chains came from one sample sequenced in a study of blood T cell repertoires in COVID-19. TCRdb's table, derived via immunoSEQ multiplex PCR, lists solely in-frame clones and lacks some. The sample holds roughly 300,000 clones, 80% to 95% seen once. The sequenced sample consisted of PBMCs or T cells enriched from blood (not recorded which). The receptor source for this set is a woman in her twenties or thirties who had recovered from COVID-19.

Note on this clone: One end of the junction fails to match germline, which may point to a read error. V gene TRBV7-7 combines with J gene TRBJ2-7, with D tentatively TRBD1 (6 bases). Per the germline V gene, CDR1 is SSHAT and CDR2 is FNYEAQ (reference sequence). The CDR3 runs 15 residues. The CDR3 spells CASSLARGQSYEQYF. The CDR3 coding sequence is TGTGCTAGCAGCTTAGCGCGCGGACAGTCCTACGAGCAGTACTTC.

This clone was observed a handful of times. The CDR3 DNA sequence: TGTGCCAGCAGTCCACAGGTCTCTGGGGCCAACGTCCTGACTTTC. Translation gives CASSPQVSGANVLTF. The chain has TRBV28 and TRBJ2-6, with a weak D call TRBD1 (5 bases). This CDR3 spans 15 amino acids. Per germline, CDR1 MDHEN and CDR2 SYDVKM. Trimming removed 5 bases from V and 0 bases from J, with 8 bases in between.

This clone has a single count. The J gene is TRBJ2-1, the V gene TRBV4-1; 10 nucleotides align to TRBD2. V dropped 1 base and J dropped 4; count of bases not matched to a gene: 16. From germline, CDR1 is MGHRA and CDR2 YSYEKL. This CDR3 is built from 20 residues. Here the CDR3 reads CASSQAWTSGRKASYNEQFF. Written as DNA, the CDR3 is TGCGCCAGCAGCCAAGCGTGGACTAGCGGAAGAAAGGCGAGTTACAATGAGCAGTTCTTC.

This chain connects TRBV6-2 or TRBV6-3 to TRBJ1-5, with D unresolved. Germline assignment: CDR1 MNHEY and CDR2 SVGEGT. The V gene lost 0 bases and the J gene lost 0 bases, with 15 bases spanning the gap. The CDR3 has 18 amino acids. The DNA of the CDR3 is TGTGCCAGCAGTTACTCGATTGAGGGTCTCACTAGCAATCAGCCCCAGCATTTT. This translates into CASSYSIEGLTSNQPQHF.

There are many counts of this clone. V and J are TRBV5-6 and TRBJ1-6, with D tentatively TRBD1 (5 bases). The CDR3 length is 15 residues. The germline V gene has CDR1 SGHDT and CDR2 YYEEEE. V was clipped by 4 bases and J by 8 bases, with 16 bases between them. The CDR3: CASSGKDGGYSPLHF. The CDR3 nucleotides are TGTGCCAGCAGCGGGAAAGACGGGGGATATTCACCCCTCCACTTT.

V gene TRBV7-9 combines with J gene TRBJ2-5; 9 bases are a match to TRBD1. The J segment lost 5 bases and the V segment lost 3 bases, leaving 7 bases of the junction unmatched. Germline CDR1 SEHNR, CDR2 FQNEAQ (reference sequence). The CDR3 contains 15 residues. The CDR3, as DNA: TGTGCCAGCAGCTTGGTGGACAGGGGCGTGGAGACCCAGTACTTC. Encoded protein: CASSLVDRGVETQYF.

The J gene is TRBJ2-3, the V gene TRBV4-1; 10 nucleotides agree with TRBD2. The germline V gene encodes CDR1 MGHRA and CDR2 YSYEKL. The V gene end was trimmed by 0 bases and the J gene end by 2 bases; junction bases not matched to a gene: 2. The length of the CDR3 is 16 residues. CDR3 nucleotide sequence: TGCGCCAGCAGCCAAGAACTAGCGGGAAACACAGATACGCAGTATTTT. Translating it yields CASSQELAGNTDTQYF.

This chain connects TRBV28 to TRBJ1-6, with TRBD1 as a possible D gene (6 bases). V lost 6 bases and J 7 bases, leaving 10 bases between the germline ends. Germline values: CDR1 MDHEN, CDR2 SYDVKM. The CDR3 length is 13 residues. CDR3 in amino acids: CASRTGYNSPLHF. The CDR3 DNA sequence: TGTGCCAGCAGGACAGGTTACAATTCACCCCTCCACTTT.